The clone carrying this T cell receptor (beta chain) occurred a few times. The antigen is unknown. With V trimmed by 7 bases and J by 6 bases, 12 bases remained unmatched. CDR3 length: 14 amino acids. Germline V gives CDR1 MNHEY, CDR2 SVGEGT. Treatment in this sample: roughly ten-day PBMC culture with coronavirus spike peptide pools or control peptides (ViraFEST assay). Before Alpha, Beta and Delta appeared in the US, convalescents tested positive (March–late 2020). PBMCs were cultured at some 2 million per well with approximately 9.8 IU/ml IL-2 and 10 ug/ml peptide pools. The entry originates in a study of vaccination and CD4 T cells after COVID-19. Overall study findings and caveats: The median number of SARS-CoV-2-reactive clonotypes increased from around 21 to 38, a change that did not reach significance. The great majority, 304 of 307 vaccine-specific clones, proved spike mono-reactive in convalescent patients.

Sequenced with the Oncomine TCR Beta short-read assay was DNA taken from cultured CD4+ T cells. TCRdb re-analysed the PCR reads in MiXCR, keeping a single row per CDR3 protein. The table has over 12,000 distinct CDR3 sequences, around 48% seen once. The chain has TRBV6-2 or TRBV6-3 and TRBJ2-7; 7 nucleotides line up with TRBD2. Sequences were obtained from CD4+ T cells from blood, cultured in vitro. The source of this sequence is a human donor who had recovered from COVID-19. The CDR3 DNA is TGTGCCAGCACTAACGGGGAGGGGCGTAGCGAGCAGTACTTC. This gives the protein CASTNGEGRSEQYF.